A selection of T cell receptor beta chains follows, all from one sample in a study of T cell repertoires in cytomegalovirus infection. The antigens for these receptors are not known. TCRdb reprocessed the reads with MiXCR, giving one entry per CDR3 protein. Among about 69,000 distinct CDR3 sequences listed, roughly 28% were seen once. The specimen was CD8+ T cells from cultured PBMCs, collected from culture after CMV antigen stimulation. The receptors derive from a human donor in good health (CMV status not recorded). Some clones in this sample may be carry-over from other donors' samples. The CDR3 runs from the conserved cysteine through the conserved F or W. Size is stated for part of the rows, as once, few or many counts, or as a class when the clone is expanded.

clone_size j_call v_call cdr3_aa
many TRBJ2-7 TRBV4-3 CASSQAGGGYEQYF
. TRBJ2-3 TRBV18 CASSPRGGGAKDTQYF
few TRBJ2-1 TRBV5-4 CASSYSAGGPGEQFF
. TRBJ1-5 TRBV12-3/TRBV12-4 CASSLADVGNQPQHF
. TRBJ2-7 TRBV27 CASSLTSLRVDEQYF
few TRBJ2-1 TRBV6-2/TRBV6-3 CATSRGDYPYNEQFF
few TRBJ2-6 TRBV4-1 CASSQVTGANVLTF
few TRBJ2-7 TRBV12-5 CASGSRDEQYF
medium-sized TRBJ1-5 TRBV6-5 CASSYGRYQPQHF
few TRBJ1-6 TRBV5-6 CASSFAGGEGLHF
few TRBJ2-1 TRBV4-3 CASSQEGATSSYNEQFF
few TRBJ2-1 TRBV19 CASIGGQGYNEQFF
many TRBJ2-5 TRBV6-5 CASSYGGPETQYF
. TRBJ2-7 TRBV18 CTSSPPSGTGFGEQYF
few TRBJ1-4 TRBV7-2 CASGGGVGVGEKLFF
. TRBJ1-1 TRBV7-3 CASSLNGAGNTEAFF
. TRBJ2-7 TRBV6-1 CATLLDRYEQYF
few TRBJ1-5 TRBV20-1 CSAYAGDNQPQHF
few TRBJ1-2 TRBV5-5 CANSFLPVDGANYGYTF
. TRBJ1-2 TRBV20-1 CSAQGAHGYTF
few TRBJ1-5 TRBV24-1 CATSKRQEIQPQHF
many TRBJ2-2 TRBV6-6 CASRGGLAENTGELFF
. TRBJ2-7 TRBV30 CAWLGQGLEDSYEQYF
many TRBJ2-3 TRBV20-1 CSAKAGEGTDTQYF
many TRBJ1-5 TRBV12-3/TRBV12-4 CASSLIYGNQPQHF
. TRBJ2-5 TRBV28 CASSEGLQETQYF
. TRBJ2-7 TRBV27 CASRQGGGSSYEQYF
. TRBJ2-3 TRBV6-2/TRBV6-3 CASSYQTSGGSDTQYF
many TRBJ2-1 TRBV6-2/TRBV6-3 CAISIAGISGEQFF
. TRBJ2-1 TRBV6-5 CASSYWDTNEQFF
. TRBJ2-1 TRBV10-1 CASSEASGSSEQFF
. TRBJ1-1 TRBV29-1 CSVESRGPAGEAFF
. TRBJ1-6 TRBV7-9 CASSTRTGLGSPLHF
few TRBJ2-5 TRBV6-1 CASSAWTGEETQYF
. TRBJ2-3 TRBV11-2 CASSYDPDTQYF
. TRBJ2-1 TRBV5-1 CASSPDLGAGNNEQFF
. TRBJ2-3 TRBV27 CASSLTTISTDTQYF
. TRBJ2-1 TRBV4-3 CASSQDLTSGSSYNEQFF
many TRBJ1-5 TRBV7-8 CASSLESRSNQPQHF
. TRBJ2-3 TRBV5-1 CASSPRTSGDTDTQYF
many TRBJ2-4 TRBV6-1 CASSPGGVRGENIQYF
few TRBJ1-2 TRBV27 CASSTGLPYGYTF
. TRBJ2-7 TRBV13 CASSLGLAGGRPGEQYF
many TRBJ1-2 TRBV2 CASLPFGVTGESRGGYTF
. TRBJ1-2 TRBV9 CASSVIRGAHYGYTF
. TRBJ2-4 TRBV11-2 CASSLDPYSKNIQYF
many TRBJ1-2 TRBV11-2 CASSLESGGGYGYTF
few TRBJ1-1 TRBV4-1 CASSQSEVTEAFF
. TRBJ2-5 TRBV7-9 CASTSGETQYF
. TRBJ1-5 TRBV19 CASSIWRASNQPQHF
. TRBJ2-2 TRBV7-8 CASSVTENTGELFF